Listed below are T cell receptor beta chains from one sample, sequenced in a study of blood T cell repertoires in COVID-19. Sequenced by immunoSEQ multiplex PCR; TCRdb stores in-frame clones only, minus some. Of about 240,000 clones listed, 82% were seen once; the top ten hold around 12%. The sample comprised peripheral blood. These receptors were collected from a woman aged 60-75 years with active or convalescent COVID-19. Each CDR3 is given without its conserved first and last residue. D genes are given only for firm matches.

v_gene	d_gene	CDR3aa
TRBV27	NA	ASSGGLTYEQY
TRBV5-4	NA	ASSFKQGRVPGYT
TRBV7-6	NA	ASSLRKPGGGGDTQY
TRBV5-6	NA	ASSLSGGGSPLH
TRBV7-5	NA	ARSLVDNRILMETQY
TRBV7-2	NA	ASRGRGHYEQY
TRBV5-4	TRBD1	ASSLDRGREKLF
TRBV30	TRBD1	AWSVQGAVGTEAF
TRBV18	TRBD1	ASSRDRGNEKLF
TRBV2	NA	ASSETGSASYEQY
TRBV16	NA	ASSPQSSARNQPQH
TRBV9	NA	ASSRTGNTEAF
TRBV2	TRBD1	ASRGQTYEQY
TRBV19	TRBD1	ASSISRTGEAF
TRBV6-5	TRBD2	ASSYSGGGIETQY
TRBV5-5	TRBD1	ASSPGTGGTNTEAF
TRBV7-2	TRBD1	ASSLLGDRSEAF
TRBV19	NA	ASSPVDQPQH
TRBV7-2	TRBD1	ASSLQGARTEAF
TRBV10-3	NA	AISGAADTQY
TRBV3-1/TRBV3-2	TRBD1	ASSQDRGQDEKLF
TRBV9	TRBD2	ASSTGLGQTQY
TRBV18	NA	ASSQLMSSGNTIY
TRBV30	TRBD2	AWRPGLAPHTQY
TRBV3-1/TRBV3-2	NA	ASSRTAANYGYT
TRBV3-1/TRBV3-2	NA	ASSQALTSGNTIY
TRBV10-1	TRBD2	ASSAAGGGEQF
TRBV29-1	TRBD1	SGRTGGNRDEQY
TRBV5-1	TRBD1	ASSLDRGKTEAF
TRBV6-5	NA	ASSYSQLEAYGYT
TRBV30	NA	AWRGGGRSYGYT
TRBV6-5	NA	ASSPRGGEQY
TRBV5-6	NA	ASSLLSGFSGNTIY
TRBV18	TRBD1	ASSEWTGFNSPLH
TRBV5-1	TRBD1	ASSLTGTGGADTQY
TRBV11-3	NA	ASSLGGTLGFTDTQY
TRBV11-2	NA	ASSLDLGASGYT
TRBV7-2	NA	ASSLNSNEKLF
TRBV6-5	TRBD1	ASSQDRGPNYGYT
TRBV28	TRBD2	ASSLARWQRGGSADTQY
TRBV30	TRBD1	AWKGAYGYT
TRBV24-1	TRBD1	ATTNYDRGLSESNQPQH
TRBV27	TRBD2	ASSLRWTSGGLDTQY
TRBV7-9	TRBD1	ASSIGGQGNEKLF
TRBV30	NA	AWSVLGQGGSPLH
TRBV19	TRBD1	ASTGTGVSGANVLT
TRBV19	NA	ASTPGWGNTEAF
TRBV5-4	TRBD1	ASSSRDRDGYT
TRBV19	NA	ASSIVLEETQY
TRBV5-1	TRBD1	ASTPDRGEAF
TRBV2	NA	ASSEAGRGGEKLF
TRBV7-2	NA	ASSRTGTKSHSPLH
TRBV5-1	NA	ASSSQGGAYNEQF
TRBV28	NA	ASKKDRPLNEKLF
TRBV4-1	NA	ASSAGQMGDNEQF
TRBV3-1/TRBV3-2	NA	ASSPQGYEQY
TRBV6-5	NA	ASSYALDSWNTEAF